This TCR beta chain was sequenced for a study of T cells in Graves' hyperthyroidism and ophthalmopathy. RNA transcripts provided the source from which TCR beta CDR3 regions were amplified. The HTBI primer set served for first-round RT-PCR of the TCR CDR3. TCRdb used MiXCR to reprocess the multiplex PCR reads, holding one entry per CDR3 protein. Here the sample spans about 590,000 distinct CDR3 sequences, 11% to 15% being singletons. Ten or more counts support this clonotype. V dropped 6 bases and J dropped 7 bases, with 10 bases sitting between them. CDR3 size: 12 residues. This clonotype was sampled from a woman aged 18-29 years with Graves' ophthalmopathy. This sequence joins TRBV12-3 or TRBV12-4 and TRBJ1-5; D is possibly TRBD1 (6 bases). The sample taken for sequencing was blood. The CDR3 DNA reads as TGTGCCAGCAGCACGACAGGCCAGCCCCAGCATTTT. Its translation: CASSTTGQPQHF.